Given below is one T cell receptor (beta chain) in context. The data stem from a study of control samples from healthy donors and cancer patients. The data were produced by immunoSEQ multiplex PCR, yet TCRdb's version contains in-frame clones alone and is incomplete. The repertoire consists of more than 35,000 clones, with 65% to 85% occurring once and the leading ten covering roughly a fifth. This CDR3 spans 11 amino acids. The germline V gene encodes CDR1 MNHNY and CDR2 SVGAGI (reference sequence). The ends were cut back, 10 bases at V and 4 bases at J, with 10 bases in the middle. The sample taken for sequencing was PBMCs. The clonotype comes from a woman in her sixties with lung cancer. The chain is built from TRBV6-6 and TRBJ1-1; D ambiguous. The CDR3 loop reads CATTDSTEAFF. The CDR3 nucleotides are TGTGCCACCACCGATTCCACTGAAGCTTTCTTT.